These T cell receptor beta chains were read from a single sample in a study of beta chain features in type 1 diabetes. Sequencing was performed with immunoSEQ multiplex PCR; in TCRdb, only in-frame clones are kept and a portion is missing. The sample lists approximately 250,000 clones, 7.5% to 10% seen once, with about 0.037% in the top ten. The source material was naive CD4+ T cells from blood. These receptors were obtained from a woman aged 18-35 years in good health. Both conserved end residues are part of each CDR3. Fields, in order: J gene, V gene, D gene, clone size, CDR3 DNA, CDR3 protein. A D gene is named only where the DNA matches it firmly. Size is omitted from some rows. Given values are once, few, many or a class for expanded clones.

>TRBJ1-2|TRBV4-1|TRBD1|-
TGCGCCAGCAGCCATACAGGGGGGGACTATGGCTACACCTTC
CASSHTGGDYGYTF
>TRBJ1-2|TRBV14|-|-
TGTGCCAGCAGCCAAGATCAATCAGGGGCTAACTATGGCTACACCTTC
CASSQDQSGANYGYTF
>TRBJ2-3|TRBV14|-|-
TGTGCCAGCAGCAGACTCCCAGATACGCAGTATTTT
CASSRLPDTQYF
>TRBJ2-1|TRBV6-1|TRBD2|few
TGTGCCAGCAGTGGGACTAGCGGGAGATCGGTCAATGAGCAGTTCTTC
CASSGTSGRSVNEQFF
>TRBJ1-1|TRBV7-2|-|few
TGTGCCAGCAGTATGGGTCCGGGAGACACTGAAGCTTTCTTT
CASSMGPGDTEAFF
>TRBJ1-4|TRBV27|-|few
TGTGCCAGCTCGAACTGGGGGCGGGATGAAAAACTGTTTTTT
CASSNWGRDEKLFF
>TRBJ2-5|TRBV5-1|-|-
TGCGCCAGCAGCTCGGGGACAACCCAAGAGACCCAGTACTTC
CASSSGTTQETQYF
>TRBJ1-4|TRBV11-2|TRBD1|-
TGTGCCAGCAGATCCGGGACAGGGGGCAGGCAGATTGAAAAACTGTTTTTT
CASRSGTGGRQIEKLFF
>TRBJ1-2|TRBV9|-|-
TGTGCCAGCAGCCCTATCGCAGGGGCGGGTGGCTACACCTTC
CASSPIAGAGGYTF
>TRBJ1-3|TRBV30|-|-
TGTGCCTGGAGTGTACTCGGTATCTCTGGAAACACCATATATTTT
CAWSVLGISGNTIYF
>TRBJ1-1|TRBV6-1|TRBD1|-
TGTGCCAGCAGTGCAGGACAGGGGAGGGCTGAAGCTTTCTTT
CASSAGQGRAEAFF
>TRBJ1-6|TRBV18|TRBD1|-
TGTGCCAGCTCACCTTCCACAGGGGGCGCGAGTTATTCACCCCTCCACTTT
CASSPSTGGASYSPLHF
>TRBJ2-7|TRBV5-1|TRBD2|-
TGCGCCAGCAGCCCTACTAGCGGGAGATCCTACGAGCAGTACTTC
CASSPTSGRSYEQYF
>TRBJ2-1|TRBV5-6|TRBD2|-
TGTGCCAGCAGCTGGGGACTAGCGGGAGGAGGGGATGAGCAGTTCTTC
CASSWGLAGGGDEQFF
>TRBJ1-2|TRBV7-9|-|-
TGTGCCAGCAGCTCGGGAGGCAACTTCTATGGCTACACCTTC
CASSSGGNFYGYTF
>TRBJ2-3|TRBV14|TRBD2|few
TGTGCCAGCAGCCAAGATGGGAGACTAGCTTACCATACGCAGTATTTT
CASSQDGRLAYHTQYF
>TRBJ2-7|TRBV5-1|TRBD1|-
TGCGCCAGCAGCTCTTCAGGGGGTTCCTACGAGCAGTACTTC
CASSSSGGSYEQYF
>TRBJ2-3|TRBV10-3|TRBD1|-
TGTGCCAGCCGACAGGGAAGCACAGATACGCAGTATTTT
CASRQGSTDTQYF
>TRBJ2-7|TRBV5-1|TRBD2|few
TGCGCCAGCACGAGCGGGGTCTCCTACGAGCAGTACTTC
CASTSGVSYEQYF
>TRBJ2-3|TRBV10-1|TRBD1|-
TGCGCCAGCAGTGAGTCGGGACAGGGCGGAGATACGCAGTATTTT
CASSESGQGGDTQYF
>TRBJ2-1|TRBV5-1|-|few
TGCGCCAGCAGCTCCCAAAGCGGGCTATCGGCCAATGAGCAGTTCTTC
CASSSQSGLSANEQFF
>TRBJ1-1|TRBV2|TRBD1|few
TGTGCCAGCAGTGAAGTACCCTACAGGGGAGCTTTCTTT
CASSEVPYRGAFF
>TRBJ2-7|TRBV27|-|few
TGTGCCAGCAGTTTACAGGGGACTAACTCCTACGAGCAGTACTTC
CASSLQGTNSYEQYF
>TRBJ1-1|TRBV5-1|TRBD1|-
TGCGCCAGCAGCCCCCCCGCAGGGGGCAAAACTGAAGCTTTCTTT
CASSPPAGGKTEAFF
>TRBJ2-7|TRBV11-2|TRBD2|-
TGTGCCAGCAGCTTCCGCCGGCGCGGGAGGTTCTCCTACGAGCAGTACTTC
CASSFRRRGRFSYEQYF
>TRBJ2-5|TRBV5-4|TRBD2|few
TGTGCCAGCAGCTTACTAGCGGGAGCGGGAGAGACCCAGTACTTC
CASSLLAGAGETQYF
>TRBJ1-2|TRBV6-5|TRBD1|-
TGTGCCAGCAGTCCCCCCGACAGGGGTGGCTACACCTTC
CASSPPDRGGYTF
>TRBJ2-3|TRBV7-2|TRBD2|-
TGTGCCAGCAGCCTACTAGCGGGTACTAGCACAGATACGCAGTATTTT
CASSLLAGTSTDTQYF
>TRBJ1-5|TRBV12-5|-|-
TGTGCTAGTGGTTTGGTAGGGGGTCAGCCCCAGCATTTT
CASGLVGGQPQHF